The T cell receptor (beta chain) under discussion was sequenced for a study of spatial heterogeneity in lung cancer. Study-wide results and caveats: Counts that tracked tumor mutation counts were those of expanded intratumoral alpha and beta TCRs. Of tumor T cells, an estimated coverage of around 6.3% was reached for alpha chains and roughly 14% for beta chains.

Germline V gives CDR1 SGHRS, CDR2 YFSETQ. This CDR3 has 16 residues. After removal of 5 bases from V and 1 base from J, the junction contained 10 bases not matched to a gene. The time point: sample taken at primary tumor resection. Researchers sequenced whole RNA taken from tumor, nontumor lung or frozen PBMC without sorting. TCRdb analysed the 5' RACE reads with MiXCR anew, one entry per CDR3 protein. The data hold roughly 3,900 distinct CDR3 sequences, with about 5% observed a single time. This clonotype is judged medium-sized. Its antigen is undetermined. The TCR comes from a female donor with early-stage non-small cell lung cancer. The chain links TRBV5-1 to TRBJ2-3; the match to TRBD1 covers 7 bases. Source: lung tumor tissue, taken at surgery. CDR3 in amino acids: CASRATGAGGTDTQYF. For the CDR3, the DNA is TGCGCCAGCAGAGCTACAGGGGCTGGGGGCACAGATACGCAGTATTTT.